The TCR beta chain under discussion was sequenced for a study of blood T cell repertoires in COVID-19. Whole-study context: The origin of the acute and convalescent COVID-19 samples was the United States, Italy and Spain. T cells, B-cell-depleted T cells, or PBMCs provided the cDNA or gDNA that served as material.

Participant-reported clinical history was the basis for cohort assignment. From germline, CDR1 is MGHDK and CDR2 SYGVNS. The CDR3 runs to 13 residues. V was clipped by 6 bases and J by 8 bases, with 14 bases between them. In the original workflow: It was from reference gene primer amplification that nucleated cell counts were estimated. The assay was immunoSEQ multiplex PCR, and TCRdb's table has in-frame clones only and misses some. From that table come the V and J calls and clone size; the DNA was used to work out D and trimming. The sample holds more than 200,000 clones, 65% to 85% seen once. The receptor's source is a man aged 30 to 39 with acute COVID-19. V and J are TRBV25-1 and TRBJ2-1; tentative D call: TRBD1 (7 bases). Sequenced sample: PBMCs or T cells enriched from blood (not recorded which). The CDR3 bases are TGTGCCAGCAGGGCGGGACAGAATTATGAGCAGTTCTTC. Its protein is CASRAGQNYEQFF. The full variable domain, in which reference TRBV25-1 and TRBJ2-1 provide the parts outside the CDR3, is EADIYQTPRYLVIGTGKKITLECSQTMGHDKMYWYQQDPGMELHLIHYSYGVNSTEKGDLSSESTVSRIRTEHFPLTLESARPSHTSQYLCASRAGQNYEQFFGPGTRLTVL.